This T cell receptor beta chain stems from a study of T cell responses to AZD1222 COVID-19 vaccine. Regarding the study as a whole: Two AZD1222 administrations were followed by greater Spike-specific TCR breadth and depth. It was only a handful of AZD1222 recipients who were seropositive at baseline. There were mostly white British donors and more females than males, and clonal diversity was possibly underestimated.

The CDR3 extends over 14 amino acids. The ends were cut back, 3 bases at V and 5 bases at J, with 10 bases in the middle. Looked up from germline, CDR1 is SGHAT and CDR2 is FQNNGV. The assay was immunoSEQ multiplex PCR, and TCRdb's table has in-frame clones only and misses some. The sample has 90,000 to 150,000 clones, approximately 90% seen once. On this clone itself: Its antigen remains unknown.

This TCR derives from an adult who received the MenACWY meningococcal vaccine as a control. Specimen: peripheral blood, collected 28 days after the second dose of the MenACWY control vaccine. V gene TRBV11-2 combines with J gene TRBJ1-4; the D is unclear. In DNA, the CDR3 is TGTGCCAGCAGCTTGGGTGGAGGGAATGAAAAACTGTTTTTT. Its translation: CASSLGGGNEKLFF.